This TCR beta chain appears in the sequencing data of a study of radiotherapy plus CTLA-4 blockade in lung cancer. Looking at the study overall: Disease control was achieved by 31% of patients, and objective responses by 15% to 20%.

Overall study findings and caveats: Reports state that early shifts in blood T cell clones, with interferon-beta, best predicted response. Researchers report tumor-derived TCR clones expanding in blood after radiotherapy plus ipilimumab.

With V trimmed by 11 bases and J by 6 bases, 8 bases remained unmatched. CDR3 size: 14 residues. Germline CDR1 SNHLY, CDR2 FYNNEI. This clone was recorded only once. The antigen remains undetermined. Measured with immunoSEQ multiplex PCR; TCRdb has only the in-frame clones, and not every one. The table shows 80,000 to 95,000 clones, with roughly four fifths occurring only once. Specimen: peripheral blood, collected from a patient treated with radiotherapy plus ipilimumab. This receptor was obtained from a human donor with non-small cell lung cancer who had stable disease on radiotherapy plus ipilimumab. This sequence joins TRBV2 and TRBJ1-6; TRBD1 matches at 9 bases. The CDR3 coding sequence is TGTGCCGGGGGGGAGGACAGGGGTAATTCACCCCTCCACTTT. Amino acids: CAGGEDRGNSPLHF.